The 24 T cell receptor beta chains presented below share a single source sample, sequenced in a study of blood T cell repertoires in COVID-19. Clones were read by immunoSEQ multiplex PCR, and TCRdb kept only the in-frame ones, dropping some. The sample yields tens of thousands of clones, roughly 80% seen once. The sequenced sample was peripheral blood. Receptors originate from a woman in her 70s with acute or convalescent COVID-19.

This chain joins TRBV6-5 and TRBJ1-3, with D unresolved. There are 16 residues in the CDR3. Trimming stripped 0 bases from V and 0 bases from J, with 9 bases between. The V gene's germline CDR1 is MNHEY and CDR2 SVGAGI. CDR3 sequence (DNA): TGTGCCAGCAGTTACTCGGGCGTCAACTCTGGAAACACCATATATTTT. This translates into CASSYSGVNSGNTIYF.

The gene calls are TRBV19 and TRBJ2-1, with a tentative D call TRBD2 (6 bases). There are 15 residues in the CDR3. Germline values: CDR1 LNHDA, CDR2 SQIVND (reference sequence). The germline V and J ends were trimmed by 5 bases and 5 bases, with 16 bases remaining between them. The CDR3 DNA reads TGTGCCAGTAGTGGAGGAGCGGGCTTCAACAATGAGCAGTTCTTC. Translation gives CASSGGAGFNNEQFF.

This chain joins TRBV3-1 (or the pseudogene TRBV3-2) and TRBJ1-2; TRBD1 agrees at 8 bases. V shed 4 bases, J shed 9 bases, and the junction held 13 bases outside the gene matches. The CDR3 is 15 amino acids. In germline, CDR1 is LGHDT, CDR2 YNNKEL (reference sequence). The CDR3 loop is CASSPNLGQARSYTF. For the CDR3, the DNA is TGTGCCAGCAGCCCCAATCTGGGACAGGCTAGGAGCTACACCTTC.

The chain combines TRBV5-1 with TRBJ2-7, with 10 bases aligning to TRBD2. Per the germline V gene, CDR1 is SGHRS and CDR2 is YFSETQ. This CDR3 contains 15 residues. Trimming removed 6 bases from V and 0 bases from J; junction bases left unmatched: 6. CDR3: CASTSGSSSSYEQYF. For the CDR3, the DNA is TGCGCCAGCACTAGCGGGAGTTCGAGCTCCTACGAGCAGTACTTC.

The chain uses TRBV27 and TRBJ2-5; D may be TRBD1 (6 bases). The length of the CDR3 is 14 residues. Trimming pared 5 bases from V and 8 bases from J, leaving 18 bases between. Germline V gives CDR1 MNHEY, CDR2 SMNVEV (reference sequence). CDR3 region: CASSAAQGSGTQYF. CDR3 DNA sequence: TGTGCCAGCAGTGCCGCACAGGGCTCTGGTACCCAGTACTTC.

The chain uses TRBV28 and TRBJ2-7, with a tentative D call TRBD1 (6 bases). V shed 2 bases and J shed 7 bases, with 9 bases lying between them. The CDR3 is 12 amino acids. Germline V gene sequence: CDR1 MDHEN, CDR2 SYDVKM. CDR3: CASSLNRGEQYF. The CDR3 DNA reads TGTGCCAGCAGTTTAAATAGGGGGGAGCAGTACTTC.

CDR3 nucleotide sequence: TGTGCCAGCACCAAACAGGGGAACTATGGCTACACCTTC. The encoded protein is CASTKQGNYGYTF. The rearrangement joins TRBV5-4 to TRBJ1-2, with TRBD1 matching 7 bases. The CDR3 loop spans 13 amino acids. J gave up 2 bases and V 6 bases, and 4 bases lay outside the gene matches. The germline CDR1 and CDR2 sequences are SGHNT and YYREEE (reference sequence).

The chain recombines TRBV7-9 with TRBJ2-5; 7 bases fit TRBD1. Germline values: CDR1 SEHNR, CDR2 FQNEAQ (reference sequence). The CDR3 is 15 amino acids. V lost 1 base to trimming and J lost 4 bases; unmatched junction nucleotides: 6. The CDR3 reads CASSLGRGIGETQYF. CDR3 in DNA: TGTGCCAGCAGCTTAGGCAGGGGGATAGGAGAGACCCAGTACTTC. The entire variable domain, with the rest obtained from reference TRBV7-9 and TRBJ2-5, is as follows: DTGVSQNPRHKITKRGQNVTFRCDPISEHNRLYWYRQTLGQGPEFLTYFQNEAQLEKSRLLSDRFSAERPKGSFSTLEIQRTEQGDSAMYLCASSLGRGIGETQYFGPGTRLLVL.

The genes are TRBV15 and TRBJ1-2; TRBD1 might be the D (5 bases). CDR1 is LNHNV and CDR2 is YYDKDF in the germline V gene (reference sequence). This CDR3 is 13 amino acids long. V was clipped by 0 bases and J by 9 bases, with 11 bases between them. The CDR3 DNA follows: TGTGCCACCAGCAGAGATCTAGGGGATAGCTACACCTTC. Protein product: CATSRDLGDSYTF.

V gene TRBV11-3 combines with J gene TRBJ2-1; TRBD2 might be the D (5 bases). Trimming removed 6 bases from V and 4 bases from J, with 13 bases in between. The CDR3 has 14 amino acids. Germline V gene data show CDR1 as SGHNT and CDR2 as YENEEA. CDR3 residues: CASSGRMGYNEQFF. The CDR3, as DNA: TGTGCCAGCAGTGGGAGAATGGGGTACAATGAGCAGTTCTTC.

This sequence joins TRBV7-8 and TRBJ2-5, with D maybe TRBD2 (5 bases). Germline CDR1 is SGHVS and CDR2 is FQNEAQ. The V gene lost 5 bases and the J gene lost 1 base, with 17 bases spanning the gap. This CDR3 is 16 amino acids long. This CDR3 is CASSLPLGSGQETQYF. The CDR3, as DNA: TGTGCCAGCAGCCTTCCTTTAGGCAGCGGCCAAGAGACCCAGTACTTC.

As DNA, the CDR3 is TGTGCCAGCAGCCGGTACGGGGATGAGACCTACGAGCAGTACTTC. It yields the protein CASSRYGDETYEQYF. The chain couples TRBV6-5 to TRBJ2-7, with D possibly being TRBD2 (5 bases). V shed 6 bases and J shed 2 bases, with 17 bases lying between them. CDR1 and CDR2 from the germline V gene are MNHEY and SVGAGI. There are 15 residues in the CDR3.

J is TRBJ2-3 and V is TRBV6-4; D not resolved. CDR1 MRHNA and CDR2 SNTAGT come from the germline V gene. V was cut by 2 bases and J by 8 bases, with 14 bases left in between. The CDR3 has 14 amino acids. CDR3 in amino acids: CASSDGRAPVTQYF. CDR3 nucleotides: TGTGCCAGCAGTGACGGCCGTGCCCCAGTTACGCAGTATTTT.

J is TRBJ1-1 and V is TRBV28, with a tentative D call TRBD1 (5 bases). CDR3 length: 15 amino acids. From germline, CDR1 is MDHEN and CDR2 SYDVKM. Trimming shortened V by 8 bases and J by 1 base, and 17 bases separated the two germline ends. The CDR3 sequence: CASVERGTGNTEAFF. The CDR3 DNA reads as TGTGCCAGCGTGGAAAGGGGAACCGGGAACACTGAAGCTTTCTTT. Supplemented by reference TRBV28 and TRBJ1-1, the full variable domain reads DVKVTQSSRYLVKRTGEKVFLECVQDMDHENMFWYRQDPGLGLRLIYFSYDVKMKEKGDIPEGYSVSREKKERFSLILESASTNQTSMYLCASVERGTGNTEAFFGQGTRLTVV.

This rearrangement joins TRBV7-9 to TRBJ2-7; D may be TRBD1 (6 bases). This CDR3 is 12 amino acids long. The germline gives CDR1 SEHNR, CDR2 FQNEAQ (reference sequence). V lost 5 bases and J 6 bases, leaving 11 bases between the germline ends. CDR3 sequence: CASSRTGLEQYF. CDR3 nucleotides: TGTGCCAGCAGCCGAACAGGGCTCGAGCAGTACTTC. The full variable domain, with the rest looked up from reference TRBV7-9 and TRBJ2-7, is DTGVSQNPRHKITKRGQNVTFRCDPISEHNRLYWYRQTLGQGPEFLTYFQNEAQLEKSRLLSDRFSAERPKGSFSTLEIQRTEQGDSAMYLCASSRTGLEQYFGPGTRLTVT.

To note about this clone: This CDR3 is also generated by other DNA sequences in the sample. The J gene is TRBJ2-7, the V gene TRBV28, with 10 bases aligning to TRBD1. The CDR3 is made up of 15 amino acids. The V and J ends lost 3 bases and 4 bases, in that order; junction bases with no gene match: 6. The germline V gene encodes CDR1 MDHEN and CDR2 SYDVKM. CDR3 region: CASSLPGTGAYEQYF. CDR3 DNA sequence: TGTGCCAGCAGTTTGCCCGGGACAGGGGCTTACGAGCAGTACTTC.

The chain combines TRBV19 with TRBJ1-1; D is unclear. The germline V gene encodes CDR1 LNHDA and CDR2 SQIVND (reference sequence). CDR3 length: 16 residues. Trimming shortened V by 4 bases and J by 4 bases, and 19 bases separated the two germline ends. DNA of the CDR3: TGTGCCAGTAGTACTCCCGGGTCCCCGGTGGGCACTGAAGCTTTCTTT. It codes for CASSTPGSPVGTEAFF.

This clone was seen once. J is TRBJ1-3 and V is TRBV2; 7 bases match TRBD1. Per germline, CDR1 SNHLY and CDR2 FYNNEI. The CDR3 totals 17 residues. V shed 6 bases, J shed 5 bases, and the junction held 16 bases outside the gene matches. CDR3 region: CASSGTALPGGRNTIYF. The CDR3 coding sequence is TGTGCCAGCAGCGGAACTGCCCTGCCAGGGGGGCGAAACACCATATATTTT.

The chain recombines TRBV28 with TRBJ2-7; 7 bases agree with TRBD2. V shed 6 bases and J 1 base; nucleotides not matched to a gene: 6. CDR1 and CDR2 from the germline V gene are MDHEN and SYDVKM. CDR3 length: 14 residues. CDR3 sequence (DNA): TGTGCCAGCAGGCGGCAGGGAGGGTCCTACGAGCAGTACTTC. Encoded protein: CASRRQGGSYEQYF. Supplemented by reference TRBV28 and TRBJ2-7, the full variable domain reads DVKVTQSSRYLVKRTGEKVFLECVQDMDHENMFWYRQDPGLGLRLIYFSYDVKMKEKGDIPEGYSVSREKKERFSLILESASTNQTSMYLCASRRQGGSYEQYFGPGTRLTVT.

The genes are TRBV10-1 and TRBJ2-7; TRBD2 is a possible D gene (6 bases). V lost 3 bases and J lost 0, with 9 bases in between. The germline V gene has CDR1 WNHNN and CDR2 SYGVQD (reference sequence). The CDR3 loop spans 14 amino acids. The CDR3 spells CASSDKDYSYEQYF. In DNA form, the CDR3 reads TGCGCCAGCAGTGATAAGGACTACTCCTACGAGCAGTACTTC.

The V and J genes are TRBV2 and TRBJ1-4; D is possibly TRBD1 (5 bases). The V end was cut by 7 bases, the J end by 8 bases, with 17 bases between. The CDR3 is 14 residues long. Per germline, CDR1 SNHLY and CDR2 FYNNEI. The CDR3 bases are TGTGCCAGCAACCAAGGGGTTTTACAGGAAAAACTGTTTTTT. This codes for CASNQGVLQEKLFF. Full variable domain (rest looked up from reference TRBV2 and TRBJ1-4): EPEVTQTPSHQVTQMGQEVILRCVPISNHLYFYWYRQILGQKVEFLVSFYNNEISEKSEIFDDQFSVERPDGSNFTLKIRSTKLEDSAMYFCASNQGVLQEKLFFGSGTQLSVL.

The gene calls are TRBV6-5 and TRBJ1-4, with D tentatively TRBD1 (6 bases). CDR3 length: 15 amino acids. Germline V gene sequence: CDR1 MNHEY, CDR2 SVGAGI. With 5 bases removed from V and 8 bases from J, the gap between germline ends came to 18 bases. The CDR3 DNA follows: TGTGCCAGCAGTCTTTCAGGGGTAGTGGGGGAAAAACTGTTTTTT. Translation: CASSLSGVVGEKLFF.

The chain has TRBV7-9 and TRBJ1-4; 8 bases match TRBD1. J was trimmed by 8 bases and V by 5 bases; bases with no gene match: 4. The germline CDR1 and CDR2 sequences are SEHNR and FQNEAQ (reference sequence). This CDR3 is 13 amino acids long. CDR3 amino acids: CASSPGDREKLFF. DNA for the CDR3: TGTGCCAGCAGCCCTGGGGACAGGGAAAAACTGTTTTTT.

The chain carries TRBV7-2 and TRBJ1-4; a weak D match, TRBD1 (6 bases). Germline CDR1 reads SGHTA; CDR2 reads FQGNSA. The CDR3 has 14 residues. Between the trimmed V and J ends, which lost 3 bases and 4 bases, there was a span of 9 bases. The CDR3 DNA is TGTGCCAGCAGCTTTGGACAGTATAATGAAAAACTGTTTTTT. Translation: CASSFGQYNEKLFF.